This T cell receptor beta chain was documented in a study of Graves' ophthalmopathy and Graves' hyperthyroidism. Looking at the study overall: Researchers classed hyperthyroidism as stable given no ophthalmopathy within 18 months of follow-up.

Hyperthyroidism patients were newly diagnosed, ill under 2 months, and aged 18 to 65 years. The evidence that diagnosis relied on was clinical symptoms, serum thyroxine, TRAb, thyroid ultrasound and orbital computed tomography. TCR beta CDR3 amplification used RNA transcripts. First-round RT-PCR relied on HTBI primers, and a second-round multiplex PCR came next. One entry per CDR3 protein results from TCRdb running MiXCR on the multiplex PCR reads. The sample lists about 550,000 distinct CDR3 sequences; just under 40% were seen once. CDR1 SEHNR and CDR2 FQNEAQ come from the germline V gene (reference sequence). V trimming: 6 bases; J trimming: 3 bases; junction bases outside the gene matches: 17. The CDR3 totals 17 residues.

This chain uses TRBV7-9 with TRBJ2-7; 7 nucleotides agree with TRBD2. Source material: peripheral blood or thyroid tissue (not recorded which). The origin of this receptor is an adult man with Graves' hyperthyroidism. The CDR3 reads CASSSSRRGTTLYEQYF. The CDR3 DNA is TGTGCCAGCAGTTCTAGCAGGCGGGGGACCACCCTCTACGAGCAGTACTTC.